The T cell receptor beta chain described here comes from a study of regulatory T cells in long-lasting Graves disease. Concerning this clonotype: Its target is unknown.

This CDR3 contains 17 residues. V trimming: 0 bases; J trimming: 8 bases; junction bases outside the gene matches: 12. CDR1 is DFQATT and CDR2 is SNEGSKA in the germline V gene (reference sequence). CDR3-region Arm-PCR and iRepertoire HTBI primers produced the TCR beta libraries. TCRdb re-called the multiplex PCR reads with MiXCR, one entry per CDR3 protein. The repertoire has approximately 400,000 distinct CDR3 sequences, approximately 16% of them found once; the top ten carry about 8%. Study findings and constraints: Favoring TRBV28, TRBJ1-2 and TRBJ2-5 was a feature seen in persistent disease.

Noted time point: newly diagnosed GD, antithyroid drugs for less than 3 months. RNA isolated from PBMCs was used to make the TCR library. This sample also belongs to another study, concerning T cells in Graves' hyperthyroidism and ophthalmopathy. That source adds: Researchers found most expanded thyroid clonotypes above 0.001 in blood as well.

The origin of this receptor is a woman aged 40 to 50 with Graves disease. The gene calls are TRBV20-1 and TRBJ2-1; TRBD1 aligns across 11 bases. The sample consisted of peripheral blood mononuclear cells (PBMCs), taken at new diagnosis, from a patient treated with antithyroid drugs. CDR3 amino acids: CSARDRLGQGGRDEQFF. The CDR3 bases are TGCAGTGCTAGAGATCGTTTGGGACAGGGGGGTCGAGATGAGCAGTTCTTC.